The 15 T cell receptor beta chains below come from one sample, sequenced in a study of blood T cell repertoires in COVID-19. Sequenced by immunoSEQ multiplex PCR; TCRdb stores in-frame clones only, minus some. The sample lists 200,000 to 250,000 clones; almost 85% were seen once. Sequenced: peripheral blood. The receptors were sampled from a man aged 45-65 years with acute or convalescent COVID-19.

The J gene is TRBJ2-7, the V gene TRBV27; 7 nucleotides align to TRBD2. Unmatched junction bases numbered 9, after V lost 2 bases and J lost 5 bases. The CDR3 has 15 residues. Germline V CDR1 and CDR2: MNHEY, SMNVEV (reference sequence). CDR3 in DNA: TGTGCCAGCAGTTTAAGTCGGGGGGAGGTCCACGAGCAGTACTTC. Amino acids: CASSLSRGEVHEQYF.

The chain is built from TRBV2 and TRBJ1-1, with TRBD1 matching over 9 bases. V trimming: 4 bases; J trimming: 5 bases; junction bases outside the gene matches: 8. Germline CDR1 is SNHLY and CDR2 is FYNNEI. The CDR3 is made up of 15 amino acids. The CDR3 reads CASSGRQGETTEAFF. Written as DNA, the CDR3 is TGTGCCAGCAGTGGACGACAGGGGGAGACGACTGAAGCTTTCTTT.

J is TRBJ1-2 and V is TRBV20-1; 10 bases align to TRBD1. The CDR3 is made up of 14 amino acids. CDR1 is DFQATT, CDR2 SNEGSKA, per germline (reference sequence). Germline trimming cut 3 bases from V and 3 bases from J; bases unmatched to any gene: 4. Here the CDR3 reads CSASRGTGDYGYTF. CDR3 DNA: TGCAGTGCTAGTAGGGGGACAGGGGACTATGGCTACACCTTC.

The V and J genes are TRBV11-3 and TRBJ2-1; 7 bases map to TRBD2. This CDR3 is 17 amino acids long. Germline loops: CDR1 SGHNT, CDR2 YENEEA. V trimming: 0 bases; J trimming: 0 bases; junction bases outside the gene matches: 5. The CDR3 DNA is TGTGCCAGCAGCTTAGAAAGGCGGGAGCTCTCCTACAATGAGCAGTTCTTC. Protein: CASSLERRELSYNEQFF.

V gene TRBV19 combines with J gene TRBJ1-1; D may be TRBD1 (6 bases). The V end was cut by 5 bases, the J end by 1 base, with 11 bases between. The CDR3 sequence is 14 residues long. The germline V gene has CDR1 LNHDA and CDR2 SQIVND (reference sequence). The CDR3 DNA sequence: TGTGCCAGTAGTTTTCAGGGACAGAACACTGAAGCTTTCTTT. Encoded protein: CASSFQGQNTEAFF.

This clone was recorded once. V and J are TRBV6-5 and TRBJ2-7, with D possibly TRBD1 on 7 matching bases. The ends were cut back, 6 bases at V and 4 bases at J, with 19 bases in the middle. The CDR3 contains 15 residues. The germline V gene encodes CDR1 MNHEY and CDR2 SVGAGI. The CDR3 loop reads CASRGRLQGGYEQYF. The CDR3 DNA sequence: TGTGCCAGCAGGGGACGGTTGCAGGGGGGATACGAGCAGTACTTC.

The chain uses TRBV2 and TRBJ2-7; 9 bases fit TRBD1. The germline CDR1 and CDR2 sequences are SNHLY and FYNNEI. This CDR3 spans 14 amino acids. The V gene end was trimmed by 7 bases and the J gene end by 3 bases; junction bases not matched to a gene: 7. CDR3 nucleotides: TGTGCCAGCAATTTACAGGGGGCGCTCTACGAGCAGTACTTC. Translated, it gives CASNLQGALYEQYF.

The chain uses TRBV19 and TRBJ2-2, with 7 bases lining up with TRBD2. The CDR3 contains 15 residues. Germline CDR1 is LNHDA and CDR2 is SQIVND (reference sequence). The J segment lost 6 bases and the V segment lost 5 bases, leaving 9 bases of the junction unmatched. CDR3 coding DNA: TGTGCCAGTAGTCGGTCAGCGGGGCGGTCCGGGGAGCTGTTTTTT. Its protein is CASSRSAGRSGELFF.

The chain is built from TRBV9 and TRBJ2-2; D is uncertain. The germline V gene has CDR1 SGDLS and CDR2 YYNGEE. The CDR3 is made up of 14 amino acids. The V gene lost 3 bases and the J gene lost 0 bases, with 6 bases spanning the gap. The chain's CDR3 is CASSGPANTGELFF. CDR3 nucleotide sequence: TGTGCCAGCAGCGGCCCAGCGAACACCGGGGAGCTGTTTTTT.

The chain uses TRBV5-4 and TRBJ1-2; tentatively, D is TRBD1 (5 bases). The V end lost 4 bases, the J end lost 6 bases, and 16 bases lay between the germline ends. The CDR3 consists of 14 residues. Germline CDR1 is SGHNT and CDR2 is YYREEE (reference sequence). CDR3 loop: CASSPNPQGDGYTF. CDR3 nucleotide sequence: TGTGCCAGCAGCCCGAACCCCCAGGGCGATGGCTACACCTTC.

This chain joins TRBV11-2 and TRBJ2-7; possible D gene TRBD1, 6 bases. Trimming stripped 0 bases from V and 2 bases from J, with 8 bases between. This CDR3 contains 14 residues. Germline V CDR1 and CDR2: SGHAT, FQNNGV. The CDR3 coding sequence is TGTGCCAGCAGCTTAGATCGGACAGCCTACGAGCAGTACTTC. Translated: CASSLDRTAYEQYF.

The J gene is TRBJ1-1, the V gene TRBV13; tentatively, D is TRBD1 (6 bases). This CDR3 comprises 13 residues. V lost 5 bases, J lost 11 bases, and 18 bases lay in between. The V gene's germline CDR1 is PRHDT and CDR2 FYEKMQ (reference sequence). The CDR3: CASSLGQSGSAFF. CDR3 sequence (DNA): TGTGCCAGCAGCCTCGGACAGAGTGGAAGCGCTTTCTTT.

This clone was detected only once. V and J are TRBV6-1 and TRBJ1-5; the D is unclear. This CDR3 is built from 14 residues. Germline values: CDR1 MNHNS, CDR2 SASEGT. The V gene lost 2 bases and the J gene lost 4 bases, with 9 bases spanning the gap. As DNA, the CDR3 is TGTGCCAGCAGTGAACTGGGCAGTAATCAGCCCCAGCATTTT. Translating it yields CASSELGSNQPQHF.

This clone was seen a handful of times. The chain carries TRBV18 and TRBJ1-4, with D tentatively TRBD1 (5 bases). Trimming pared 4 bases from V and 8 bases from J, leaving 26 bases between. Germline lookup yields CDR1 KGHSH and CDR2 LQKENI. The CDR3 runs 18 residues. CDR3 sequence: CASSRQPHLGFGYEKLFF. CDR3 sequence (DNA): TGTGCCAGCTCACGACAGCCTCATTTGGGGTTTGGATACGAAAAACTGTTTTTT.

The chain recombines TRBV6-6 with TRBJ1-6, with 7 bases identical to TRBD1. Germline values: CDR1 MNHNY, CDR2 SVGAGI (reference sequence). The CDR3 contains 14 residues. Trimming at V came to 5 bases and at J to 8 bases, leaving 6 bases not matched to a gene. This CDR3 is CASSRSGGDSPLHF. The CDR3 DNA follows: TGTGCCAGCAGTCGATCAGGGGGTGATTCACCCCTCCACTTT.